The entry that follows covers one T cell receptor (beta chain) sequence. Its target antigen remains unknown. Within one base of it there is no much larger clone, and no base qualities were kept. Before genomic DNA was extracted, regulatory T cells were isolated from blood as CD4+CD25-high CD127-low cells. For repertoire analyses, the comparison group consisted of fewer than ten healthy control donors. The data belong to a study of regulatory and conventional T cells in RAG deficiency (dated 2017 in TCRdb). In the study overall: To compare the diversity and composition of the repertoires of Treg, conventional CD4+ and CD8+ T cells between RAG-deficient patients and healthy controls, the study applied high-throughput TCR beta sequencing. Points the paper makes about the study in general: For some subjects, some analyses of T-cell subsets were not performed. RAG-deficient patients showed markedly lower Shannon entropy and higher Simpson indices than control T-cell subpopulations. Shorter CDR3 lengths were found in all patient T-cell subsets, and >75% Treg-Tconv repertoire overlap at nucleotide and amino acid level was observed in Omenn syndrome patients. Rather than being bona fide Treg cells, the sorted CD25-high CD127-low cells in Omenn syndrome patients may represent peripherally activated cells. Compared with controls, Omenn syndrome and CID/AS patients had 95 to 100-fold fewer unique TCR beta sequences in Treg cells, but only approximately 10-fold fewer in the other subsets.

Receptors were amplified or captured by the immunoSEQ multiplex PCR assay. Genomic DNA from the sorted T-cell subsets was used to amplify rearranged TCR beta chain products, which were then sequenced. The study's processing was this. Shannon entropy and Simpson indices were used to quantify the repertoire diversity of productive TCR beta rearrangements. To gauge clonal expansion, the frequencies of the 100 most abundant productive TCR beta clonotypes among total reads were added together. The TRB repertoires were scored with a self-reactivity index that is based on amino acid usage at CDR3beta positions 6 and 7. Two-way ANOVA was used for repertoire analyses, while Student t or Mann-Whitney tests were used for flow cytometric analyses. The clones in this table, taken by TCRdb from immuneACCESS, are in-frame only. Not every clone is retained; where verified, under half of the shortfall comes from an unresolved V gene, and the cause of the rest is unknown. V and J calls and clone size are copied from that table; D and trimming were computed from the DNA. Within this sample are tens of thousands of clones, with around nine tenths of them counted one time only. The top ten clones comprise around 0.79% of the sample.

Measured from the cysteine to the phenylalanine, the CDR3 is 13 residues long. Kept here is only the CDR3 DNA, which spans 39 bases and is read in frame from base 1. A distance of 7 bases separates the germline ends of V and J, which lose 0 bases and 5 bases respectively. The germline V gene sets CDR1 to SGHRS and CDR2 to YFSETQ. The sample also formed part of further work on regulatory T cells. The second study's authors report: The multiplex PCR relied on 52 forward TRBV primers and 13 reverse TRBJ primers, and amplification bias was corrected through assay-based and computational methods. Patient repertoires showed restricted unique TRB V-J pairs and skewed V and J gene usage, most marked in regulatory T cells. T-cell receptor beta repertoires of sorted regulatory, conventional CD4+ and CD8+ T cells were compared between CD3G-deficient patients and healthy controls. Ficoll density separation was used to isolate peripheral blood mononuclear cells. Within the immunoSEQ assay, multiplex PCR amplified rearranged TRB loci from genomic DNA. TRB amplicons were sequenced on an Illumina HiSeq platform. Raw sequences were error-filtered and aligned to reference gene sequences by custom algorithms, then analyzed with the immunoSEQ online tools. Productive and nonproductive TRB rearrangement frequencies were evaluated among both unique and total sequences. Groups were compared by t tests, Mann-Whitney tests or two-way ANOVA performed in Prism software.

This sequence originates from a human donor in good health. The chain is assembled from TRBV5-1 and TRBJ2-3, with no confidently assigned D gene. The specimen sequenced was Tregs sorted from blood. The CDR3 region reads CASSLVTLDTQYF. The nucleotides are TGCGCCAGCAGCTTGGTAACCCTAGATACGCAGTATTTT.